The clone carrying this TCR beta chain appeared once. These data come from a study of long-term antiretroviral therapy in people with HIV. Samples were assayed with immunoSEQ v3.0 at survey level. Profiled with immunoSEQ multiplex PCR; TCRdb holds only in-frame clones, not every one. The sample lists roughly 19,000 clones, about 87% occurring once. V shed 0 bases and J shed 4 bases, with 7 bases lying between them. Germline CDR1 reads SNHLY; CDR2 reads FYNNEI. The CDR3 spans 13 residues. The clonotype originates from a man aged 18 to 29 with HIV. The starting material was unsorted PBMCs, obtained 2.1 years after starting antiretroviral therapy. The rearrangement uses TRBV2 and TRBJ2-7; D not resolved. This chain's CDR3 is CASSEAPLYEQYF. The CDR3 nucleotides read TGTGCCAGCAGTGAAGCACCTTTGTACGAGCAGTACTTC.